Sequencing of this T cell receptor (beta chain) was carried out in a study of cytomegalovirus exposure and HLA in healthy donors. Study in general: T cells numbering around 190 million yielded some 100 million unique TCR beta sequences in an earlier analysis.

PCR amplification relied on 60 Vbeta primers (plus 13 Jbeta primers). Some clones are missing from TCRdb's copy, which holds only in-frame ones; the method was immunoSEQ multiplex PCR. The table lists about 70,000 clones. Germline assignment: CDR1 SQVTM and CDR2 ANQGSEA. This CDR3 region has 13 residues. Trimming pared 6 bases from V and 0 bases from J, leaving 11 bases between. A word on this clone: Its antigen is unknown.

Study-level points and caveats: The study designated about 160 TCR beta chains cytomegalovirus-associated. Earlier results showed most TCR beta V segments being productive about 87% or about 30% of the time. It was shown in a later analysis that HLA-associated TCR beta chains were more clonally expanded than other, equally common chains.

J is TRBJ1-1 and V is TRBV29-1; possible D gene TRBD1, 5 bases. Material for sequencing was PBMCs. The clonotype was recovered from a woman in her 30s in good health and CMV-seronegative. This CDR3 reads CSVTGGMNTEAFF. In nucleotides, the CDR3 is TGCAGCGTCACGGGGGGGATGAACACTGAAGCTTTCTTT.